A selection of T cell receptor beta chains follows, all from one sample in a study of persistence of HIV-infected CD4 T cells. No antigen is known for these receptors. Profiling relied on immunoSEQ multiplex PCR, and the TCRdb table lists in-frame clones only, not all of them. The data contain tens of thousands of clones, roughly 70% of them singletons. Sample: CD4+ T cells sorted from PBMCs after approximately 19-hour stimulation, taken from a patient who received antiretroviral therapy. The source is an adult man with HIV who was CMV-seropositive. Both conserved end residues are part of each CDR3. Each record gives: CDR3 length, D gene, V gene, clone size, J gene, CDR3 DNA, CDR3 protein. The D gene is left open where the match is weak. Expanded clones are given a class, and other clones once, few, many or no size at all.

CDR3 length: 13; D gene: .; V gene: TRBV4-1; clone size: few; J gene: TRBJ2-7; CDR3 DNA: TGCGCCAGCAGCCTGACAGAGATCTACGAGCAGTACTTC; CDR3 protein: CASSLTEIYEQYF
CDR3 length: 14; D gene: .; V gene: TRBV6-5; clone size: once; J gene: TRBJ2-7; CDR3 DNA: TGTGCCAGCAGTTACGGGGCCAGGGGCTACGAGCAGTACTTC; CDR3 protein: CASSYGARGYEQYF
CDR3 length: 14; D gene: .; V gene: TRBV7-9; clone size: .; J gene: TRBJ2-1; CDR3 DNA: TGTGCCAGCAGCTTAGATAGGAAGCCCCGGGAGCAGTTCTTC; CDR3 protein: CASSLDRKPREQFF
CDR3 length: 15; D gene: TRBD1; V gene: TRBV6-5; clone size: medium-sized; J gene: TRBJ2-1; CDR3 DNA: TGTGCCAGCAGTCCTGACAGGGCCCCCTACAATGAGCAGTTCTTC; CDR3 protein: CASSPDRAPYNEQFF
CDR3 length: 13; D gene: .; V gene: TRBV6-6; clone size: .; J gene: TRBJ1-1; CDR3 DNA: TGTGCCAGCAGCCGCCAACTGAACACTGAAGCTTTCTTT; CDR3 protein: CASSRQLNTEAFF
CDR3 length: 18; D gene: TRBD1; V gene: TRBV2; clone size: .; J gene: TRBJ2-7; CDR3 DNA: TGTGCCAGCAGTCCGCCGGGACAGGGGGCTCGACGGATGGACGAGCAGTACTTC; CDR3 protein: CASSPPGQGARRMDEQYF
CDR3 length: 13; D gene: .; V gene: TRBV10-3; clone size: .; J gene: TRBJ2-2; CDR3 DNA: TGTGCCATCGCCTCCGGGCACACCGGGGAGCTGTTTTTT; CDR3 protein: CAIASGHTGELFF
CDR3 length: 15; D gene: .; V gene: TRBV18; clone size: .; J gene: TRBJ1-5; CDR3 DNA: TGTGCCAGCTCCCCTGACGGGGGTAGCAATCAGCCCCAGCATTTT; CDR3 protein: CASSPDGGSNQPQHF
CDR3 length: 12; D gene: TRBD1; V gene: TRBV10-2; clone size: .; J gene: TRBJ2-7; CDR3 DNA: TGCGCCAGCAGTCCCAGGGGGTACGAGCAGTACTTC; CDR3 protein: CASSPRGYEQYF
CDR3 length: 16; D gene: TRBD1; V gene: TRBV5-4; clone size: .; J gene: TRBJ1-6; CDR3 DNA: TGTGCCAGCACCTCCTGGGACAGGGGGCATAATTCACCCCTCCACTTT; CDR3 protein: CASTSWDRGHNSPLHF
CDR3 length: 14; D gene: .; V gene: TRBV19; clone size: few; J gene: TRBJ1-5; CDR3 DNA: TGTGCCAGTAGTCCGATCCATAGCAATCAGCCCCAGCATTTT; CDR3 protein: CASSPIHSNQPQHF
CDR3 length: 15; D gene: .; V gene: TRBV5-1; clone size: .; J gene: TRBJ1-1; CDR3 DNA: TGCGCCAGCAGCATTGTCTCGGGCGGTAGCACTGAAGCTTTCTTT; CDR3 protein: CASSIVSGGSTEAFF
CDR3 length: 13; D gene: TRBD1; V gene: TRBV6-5; clone size: .; J gene: TRBJ1-6; CDR3 DNA: TGTGCCAGCAGCGGACAGGGTAATTCACCCCTCCACTTT; CDR3 protein: CASSGQGNSPLHF
CDR3 length: 14; D gene: .; V gene: TRBV9; clone size: few; J gene: TRBJ1-1; CDR3 DNA: TGTGCCAGCAGCGTAGGTCTTCCGAACACTGAAGCTTTCTTT; CDR3 protein: CASSVGLPNTEAFF
CDR3 length: 17; D gene: .; V gene: TRBV5-6; clone size: .; J gene: TRBJ1-2; CDR3 DNA: TGTGCCAGCAGCTTGGCCCCCACAGGGACCGTTAACTATGGCTACACCTTC; CDR3 protein: CASSLAPTGTVNYGYTF
CDR3 length: 15; D gene: TRBD1; V gene: TRBV15; clone size: .; J gene: TRBJ2-7; CDR3 DNA: TGTGCCACCAGCAGAGAAGACAGGGCACCCTACGAGCAGTACTTC; CDR3 protein: CATSREDRAPYEQYF
CDR3 length: 13; D gene: TRBD1; V gene: TRBV27; clone size: .; J gene: TRBJ1-5; CDR3 DNA: TGTGCCAGCAGTTTAGCAGGGGGTCAGCCCCAGCATTTT; CDR3 protein: CASSLAGGQPQHF
CDR3 length: 16; D gene: .; V gene: TRBV6-1; clone size: .; J gene: TRBJ1-6; CDR3 DNA: TGTGCCAGCAGTGAAGGGTTGACAAGTTCAGGGTCACCCCTCCACTTT; CDR3 protein: CASSEGLTSSGSPLHF
CDR3 length: 14; D gene: .; V gene: TRBV3-1/TRBV3-2; clone size: .; J gene: TRBJ1-4; CDR3 DNA: TGTGCCAGCAGCCACAGGGTCGAACGTGAAAAACTGTTTTTT; CDR3 protein: CASSHRVEREKLFF
CDR3 length: 14; D gene: .; V gene: TRBV7-8; clone size: .; J gene: TRBJ2-1; CDR3 DNA: TGTGCCAGCAGCGACAGTCAAGGGAGCAATGAGCAGTTCTTC; CDR3 protein: CASSDSQGSNEQFF
CDR3 length: 15; D gene: .; V gene: TRBV23-1; clone size: few; J gene: TRBJ2-7; CDR3 DNA: TGCGCCAGCAGTCCATCCCACCCGAGGTGCTACGAGCAGTACTTC; CDR3 protein: CASSPSHPRCYEQYF
CDR3 length: 11; D gene: .; V gene: TRBV20-1; clone size: few; J gene: TRBJ1-2; CDR3 DNA: TGCAGTGCGCCGGAGGCCTATGGCTACACCTTC; CDR3 protein: CSAPEAYGYTF
CDR3 length: 13; D gene: .; V gene: TRBV15; clone size: few; J gene: TRBJ1-5; CDR3 DNA: TGTGCCACCAGCAGAGACGGGGCTCAGCCCCAGCATTTT; CDR3 protein: CATSRDGAQPQHF
CDR3 length: 14; D gene: TRBD1; V gene: TRBV27; clone size: .; J gene: TRBJ2-1; CDR3 DNA: TGTGCCAGCAGCTCGGACAGGTTCTTCAATGAGCAGTTCTTC; CDR3 protein: CASSSDRFFNEQFF
CDR3 length: 12; D gene: .; V gene: TRBV6-5; clone size: .; J gene: TRBJ2-7; CDR3 DNA: TGTGCCAGCAGAGACAGCTCCTACGAGCAGTACTTC; CDR3 protein: CASRDSSYEQYF
CDR3 length: 14; D gene: .; V gene: TRBV3-1/TRBV3-2; clone size: .; J gene: TRBJ1-2; CDR3 DNA: TGTGCCAGCAGCCAAGAACAGGGATCGAGTGGCTACACCTTC; CDR3 protein: CASSQEQGSSGYTF
CDR3 length: 14; D gene: TRBD1; V gene: TRBV5-4; clone size: .; J gene: TRBJ2-7; CDR3 DNA: TGTGCCAGCAGCCCCGGGACAGGGATCAACGAGCAGTACTTC; CDR3 protein: CASSPGTGINEQYF
CDR3 length: 17; D gene: .; V gene: TRBV4-1; clone size: .; J gene: TRBJ2-7; CDR3 DNA: TGCGCCAGCAGCCAAGATTCGTCGGGCCCGCGGGCGTACGAGCAGTACTTC; CDR3 protein: CASSQDSSGPRAYEQYF
CDR3 length: 12; D gene: .; V gene: TRBV25-1; clone size: .; J gene: TRBJ1-5; CDR3 DNA: TGTGCCAGCAGGGAGGAGAGCGGACCCCAGCATTTT; CDR3 protein: CASREESGPQHF
CDR3 length: 15; D gene: TRBD1; V gene: TRBV3-1/TRBV3-2; clone size: .; J gene: TRBJ2-2; CDR3 DNA: TGTGCCAGCAGCCGAATGCAGGGGGCGGGCGGGGAGCTGTTTTTT; CDR3 protein: CASSRMQGAGGELFF
CDR3 length: 16; D gene: TRBD2; V gene: TRBV6-5; clone size: .; J gene: TRBJ2-3; CDR3 DNA: TGTGCCAGCAGTTATTCCGGGACTAGGGCCCCGGGGGCGCAGTATTTT; CDR3 protein: CASSYSGTRAPGAQYF
CDR3 length: 14; D gene: TRBD1; V gene: TRBV5-1; clone size: medium-sized; J gene: TRBJ2-3; CDR3 DNA: TGCGCCAGCAGCTTGGACACAGGGGGAGGTACGCAGTATTTT; CDR3 protein: CASSLDTGGGTQYF
CDR3 length: 15; D gene: .; V gene: TRBV19; clone size: .; J gene: TRBJ1-1; CDR3 DNA: TGTGCCAGTAGTCTGAGAGACAGCACGAACACTGAAGCTTTCTTT; CDR3 protein: CASSLRDSTNTEAFF
CDR3 length: 15; D gene: .; V gene: TRBV18; clone size: .; J gene: TRBJ1-1; CDR3 DNA: TGTGCCAGCTCACCTGGAAAGGGTGGGAACACTGAAGCTTTCTTT; CDR3 protein: CASSPGKGGNTEAFF
CDR3 length: 13; D gene: .; V gene: TRBV25-1; clone size: .; J gene: TRBJ1-6; CDR3 DNA: TGTGCCAGCAGTGCCGAGACGAATTCACCCCTCCACTTT; CDR3 protein: CASSAETNSPLHF
CDR3 length: 14; D gene: .; V gene: TRBV12-5; clone size: .; J gene: TRBJ1-4; CDR3 DNA: TGTGCTAGTGGCCCTGGGACGCCCTATGAAAAACTGTTTTTT; CDR3 protein: CASGPGTPYEKLFF
CDR3 length: 15; D gene: .; V gene: TRBV6-1; clone size: .; J gene: TRBJ1-2; CDR3 DNA: TGTGCCAGCAGTGAAGAGCCCTATCCGTCCTATGGCTACACCTTC; CDR3 protein: CASSEEPYPSYGYTF
CDR3 length: 12; D gene: TRBD1; V gene: TRBV29-1; clone size: .; J gene: TRBJ1-1; CDR3 DNA: TGCAGCGCCGGACAGGGCACGGTGGAAGCTTTCTTT; CDR3 protein: CSAGQGTVEAFF
CDR3 length: 13; D gene: .; V gene: TRBV19; clone size: .; J gene: TRBJ2-5; CDR3 DNA: TGTGCCAGTAGAGACAGCGGCCAAGAGACCCAGTACTTC; CDR3 protein: CASRDSGQETQYF
CDR3 length: 14; D gene: .; V gene: TRBV7-2; clone size: few; J gene: TRBJ2-7; CDR3 DNA: TGTGCCAGCAGCCTTGGATACAACTCCTACGAGCAGTACTTC; CDR3 protein: CASSLGYNSYEQYF
CDR3 length: 16; D gene: .; V gene: TRBV27; clone size: .; J gene: TRBJ1-6; CDR3 DNA: TGTGCCAGCAGTTTAACGTCCAGGCTCTATAATTCACCCCTCCACTTT; CDR3 protein: CASSLTSRLYNSPLHF
CDR3 length: 15; D gene: .; V gene: TRBV6-1; clone size: .; J gene: TRBJ1-6; CDR3 DNA: TGTGCCAGCAGTGAAGGGGACTACGGGGGTTCACCCCTCCACTTT; CDR3 protein: CASSEGDYGGSPLHF
CDR3 length: 14; D gene: .; V gene: TRBV18; clone size: .; J gene: TRBJ1-1; CDR3 DNA: TGTGCCAGCTCAACGGGGGGCCTGACGGCTGAAGCTTTCTTT; CDR3 protein: CASSTGGLTAEAFF
CDR3 length: 13; D gene: .; V gene: TRBV24-1; clone size: few; J gene: TRBJ2-1; CDR3 DNA: TGTGCCACCAGTGGTCGCCGAAACAATGAGCAGTTCTTC; CDR3 protein: CATSGRRNNEQFF
CDR3 length: 15; D gene: TRBD1; V gene: TRBV28; clone size: .; J gene: TRBJ1-1; CDR3 DNA: TGTGCCAGCAGTAGACAGGGAGGTTTTTCAACTGAAGCTTTCTTT; CDR3 protein: CASSRQGGFSTEAFF
CDR3 length: 15; D gene: .; V gene: TRBV6-5; clone size: .; J gene: TRBJ1-6; CDR3 DNA: TGTGCCAGCAGCTCGGCGGGCTCCTATAATTCACCCCTCCACTTT; CDR3 protein: CASSSAGSYNSPLHF
CDR3 length: 14; D gene: .; V gene: TRBV10-3; clone size: .; J gene: TRBJ2-2; CDR3 DNA: TGTGCCATCCAGGGTGTTCCTAGCACCGGGGAGCTGTTTTTT; CDR3 protein: CAIQGVPSTGELFF
CDR3 length: 16; D gene: TRBD1; V gene: TRBV19; clone size: .; J gene: TRBJ1-2; CDR3 DNA: TGTGCCAGTCGATCCGGACAGGTCCGAGCTAACTATGGCTACACCTTC; CDR3 protein: CASRSGQVRANYGYTF
CDR3 length: 15; D gene: .; V gene: TRBV6-5; clone size: .; J gene: TRBJ1-1; CDR3 DNA: TGTGCCAGCAGGACTACGACGCGGGTAGACACTGAAGCTTTCTTT; CDR3 protein: CASRTTTRVDTEAFF
CDR3 length: 14; D gene: .; V gene: TRBV7-2; clone size: .; J gene: TRBJ2-2; CDR3 DNA: TGTGCCAGCAGCTTAGGGCCCTCGGCCGGGGAGCTGTTTTTT; CDR3 protein: CASSLGPSAGELFF
CDR3 length: 12; D gene: .; V gene: TRBV2; clone size: few; J gene: TRBJ1-4; CDR3 DNA: TGTGCCAGCAGTGAAAGACGGGGAAAACTGTTTTTT; CDR3 protein: CASSERRGKLFF
CDR3 length: 12; D gene: .; V gene: TRBV6-4; clone size: .; J gene: TRBJ2-7; CDR3 DNA: TGTGCCAGCAGTGAAGGCAGGGGCGAGCAGTACTTC; CDR3 protein: CASSEGRGEQYF
CDR3 length: 14; D gene: .; V gene: TRBV28; clone size: .; J gene: TRBJ1-2; CDR3 DNA: TGTGCCAGCAGTTTAGCAGTACAGGATCATGGCTACACCTTC; CDR3 protein: CASSLAVQDHGYTF
CDR3 length: 16; D gene: .; V gene: TRBV9; clone size: .; J gene: TRBJ2-3; CDR3 DNA: TGTGCCAGCAGCGTAGGAATCGGTCCTAGCACAGATACGCAGTATTTT; CDR3 protein: CASSVGIGPSTDTQYF
CDR3 length: 19; D gene: TRBD2; V gene: TRBV28; clone size: few; J gene: TRBJ2-4; CDR3 DNA: TGTGCCAGCAGTTTAGGGGCTAGCGGGGGGACCCTAGCCAAAAACATTCAGTACTTC; CDR3 protein: CASSLGASGGTLAKNIQYF
CDR3 length: 14; D gene: .; V gene: TRBV19; clone size: .; J gene: TRBJ1-5; CDR3 DNA: TGTGCCAGTTCTCCCCGACAGCCTGATCAGCCCCAGCATTTT; CDR3 protein: CASSPRQPDQPQHF
CDR3 length: 11; D gene: .; V gene: TRBV29-1; clone size: .; J gene: TRBJ1-4; CDR3 DNA: TGCAGCGTTGAAAGCCGCGAAAAACTGTTTTTT; CDR3 protein: CSVESREKLFF
CDR3 length: 13; D gene: .; V gene: TRBV4-2; clone size: .; J gene: TRBJ1-2; CDR3 DNA: TGTGCCAGCAGCCAAGATCGAGGGTTCGGCTACACCTTC; CDR3 protein: CASSQDRGFGYTF
CDR3 length: 12; D gene: TRBD1; V gene: TRBV2; clone size: .; J gene: TRBJ2-7; CDR3 DNA: TGTGCCAGCAGTACAGGGGTTGGCGAGCAGTACTTC; CDR3 protein: CASSTGVGEQYF